This T cell receptor beta chain stems from a study of cytomegalovirus exposure and HLA in healthy donors. Germline-derived CDR1 and CDR2 are LNHNV and YYDKDF (reference sequence). The CDR3 has 15 residues. Trimming took 8 bases from V and 6 from J; bases not matched to a gene: 9. General study points: A cluster of highly shared sequence variants was likely a sequencing artifact.

Researchers ran the PCR with 60 Vbeta and 13 Jbeta primers. Here immunoSEQ multiplex PCR was the method, and the copy in TCRdb shows in-frame clones only, minus some. This listing includes 160,000 or so clones. Worth noting for this clone: Antigen: not known.

The gene calls are TRBV15 and TRBJ2-3, with 12 positions matching TRBD1. This clonotype was sampled from a man aged 25 to 40 in good health and CMV-seronegative. Material: PBMCs. The CDR3 is CATSYRDRGHDTQYF. DNA of the CDR3: TGTGCCACCTCATACCGGGACAGGGGGCACGATACGCAGTATTTT.